A selection of T cell receptor beta chains follows, all from one sample in a study of shared clonotypes between healthy human individuals. Sequencing used immunoSEQ multiplex PCR; TCRdb keeps in-frame clones, though not all of them. The repertoire holds about 2.3 million clones, with approximately 95% as singletons. Material for sequencing was naive CD4+ T cells from PBMCs. The receptors here all came from a man aged 18 to 35 in good health. Some clones in this sample may be carry-over from other donors' samples. CDR3s leave out the opening cysteine and the closing phenylalanine or tryptophan. D genes are given only for firm matches.

D gene: TRBD1
V gene: TRBV28
CDR3 protein: ASITGDWGYT

D gene: TRBD1
V gene: TRBV2
CDR3 protein: ASSEGTGGRWEQY

D gene: -
V gene: TRBV2
CDR3 protein: ASSEQGRGWDNTQY

D gene: -
V gene: TRBV6-1
CDR3 protein: ASSEAAGQLTYEQY

D gene: -
V gene: TRBV28
CDR3 protein: ASSFVRTSTDTQY

D gene: -
V gene: TRBV30
CDR3 protein: AWRGLSGANVLT

D gene: -
V gene: TRBV28
CDR3 protein: ASTWGIHQPQH

D gene: -
V gene: TRBV9
CDR3 protein: ASSVDSHTEAF

D gene: TRBD1
V gene: TRBV30
CDR3 protein: AWRAQGAGTDTQY

D gene: TRBD2
V gene: TRBV18
CDR3 protein: ASSTYSRLEWGGSTDTQY

D gene: -
V gene: TRBV11-2
CDR3 protein: ASSLIPQKGNEQF

D gene: TRBD1
V gene: TRBV7-3
CDR3 protein: ASSLNTGVFEDTQY

D gene: -
V gene: TRBV1
CDR3 protein: TSSQGTGGSGYT

D gene: -
V gene: TRBV29-1
CDR3 protein: SVLNTGLNTEAF

D gene: TRBD1
V gene: TRBV18
CDR3 protein: ASSPLGQASDGYT

D gene: -
V gene: TRBV9
CDR3 protein: ASSVGGTNEKLF

D gene: TRBD1
V gene: TRBV5-4
CDR3 protein: ASSAAQGASGELF

D gene: -
V gene: TRBV2
CDR3 protein: ASSEMAQQY

D gene: -
V gene: TRBV5-1
CDR3 protein: ASSLYPASMDQPQH

D gene: TRBD2
V gene: TRBV4-1
CDR3 protein: ASSQDQGALGTRGGNEQF

D gene: TRBD1
V gene: TRBV6-5
CDR3 protein: ASSYSRWTGVGEQY

D gene: -
V gene: TRBV6-1
CDR3 protein: ASSHGGQEAF

D gene: -
V gene: TRBV6-5
CDR3 protein: ASRRRQLMNTEAF

D gene: -
V gene: TRBV10-3
CDR3 protein: AVGTSGNEQF

D gene: -
V gene: TRBV2
CDR3 protein: ASSPASGYQPQH

D gene: TRBD1
V gene: TRBV7-2
CDR3 protein: ASSAGQGSEAF

D gene: -
V gene: TRBV30
CDR3 protein: AWSGGSYEQY

D gene: -
V gene: TRBV9
CDR3 protein: ASSVGGFSIRSNQPQH

D gene: TRBD1
V gene: TRBV7-8
CDR3 protein: ASSRMTGGEQY

D gene: -
V gene: TRBV5-1
CDR3 protein: ASTQGRGGNTEAF

D gene: -
V gene: TRBV6-1
CDR3 protein: ASSPERRTQY

D gene: TRBD2
V gene: TRBV30
CDR3 protein: AWWTSGSRSQY

D gene: -
V gene: TRBV11-2
CDR3 protein: ASSLDERSTYNEQF

D gene: TRBD2
V gene: TRBV6-7
CDR3 protein: ASSYAIAERGDTQY

D gene: -
V gene: TRBV28
CDR3 protein: ASSSDRAHG

D gene: TRBD1
V gene: TRBV27
CDR3 protein: ASSISGTGGWQPQH

D gene: -
V gene: TRBV11-3
CDR3 protein: ASSLGERDQPQH

D gene: TRBD2
V gene: TRBV11-2
CDR3 protein: ASSLVRTSGRGNEQF

D gene: TRBD2
V gene: TRBV6-1
CDR3 protein: ASSDWRLAGGFDTQY

D gene: -
V gene: TRBV7-8
CDR3 protein: ASSRSPRYEQY

D gene: TRBD2
V gene: TRBV7-2
CDR3 protein: ASSIDSGSAYEQY